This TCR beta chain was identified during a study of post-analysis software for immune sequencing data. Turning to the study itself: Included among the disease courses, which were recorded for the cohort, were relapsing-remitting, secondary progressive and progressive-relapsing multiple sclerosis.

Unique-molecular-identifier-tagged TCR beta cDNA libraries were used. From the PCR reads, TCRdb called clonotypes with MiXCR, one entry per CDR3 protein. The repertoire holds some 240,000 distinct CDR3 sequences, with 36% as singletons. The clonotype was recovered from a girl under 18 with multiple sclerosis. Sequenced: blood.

The CDR3 DNA reads as TGTGCCAGCAGTGAATTAGTGGGAGACCCAGAGACCCAGTACTTC. Amino acids: CASSELVGDPETQYF. The V call is TRBV2, the J call TRBJ2-5, with a possible D match to TRBD2 (5 bases). V gave up 2 bases and J gave up 4 bases, with 14 bases separating them. This CDR3 region has 15 residues. CDR1 and CDR2 from the germline V gene are SNHLY and FYNNEI.